The 32 T cell receptor beta chains reported below all come from one sample, sequenced in a study of cytomegalovirus exposure and HLA in healthy donors. The PCR used 60 Vbeta and 13 Jbeta primers. Libraries were prepared by immunoSEQ multiplex PCR; TCRdb keeps only in-frame clonotypes and omits some of them. The sample consists of about 180,000 clones, roughly 82% of them appearing once. The sample consisted of PBMCs. These receptor sequences come from a woman aged 45-65 years in good health and CMV-seronegative.

V gene TRBV19 combines with J gene TRBJ1-5; D perhaps matches TRBD1 (6 bases). CDR3 length: 14 amino acids. The V and J ends lost 6 bases and 5 bases respectively, with 14 bases between them. The germline CDR1 and CDR2 sequences are LNHDA and SQIVND (reference sequence). The CDR3 region has the DNA TGTGCCAGTAGCCCCGGACAGCCCCATCAGCCCCAGCATTTT. It yields the protein CASSPGQPHQPQHF.

V and J are TRBV9 and TRBJ2-5, with a tentative D call TRBD1 (6 bases). The length of the CDR3 is 15 residues. Deletions cut 2 bases from V and 1 base from J, with 12 bases between. Per germline, CDR1 SGDLS and CDR2 YYNGEE. CDR3 region: CASSVGRQVQETQYF. CDR3 nucleotide sequence: TGTGCCAGCAGCGTGGGGAGACAGGTCCAAGAGACCCAGTACTTC.

CDR3 protein: CASSQEGAGGNTIYF. The DNA of the CDR3 is TGCGCCAGCAGTCAGGAGGGGGCTGGTGGAAACACCATATATTTT. This chain links TRBV23-1 with TRBJ1-3, with 7 bases lining up with TRBD1. TRBV23-1 is known as an ORF, though its function is uncertain. Losses at the gene ends were 3 bases for V and 3 bases for J; bases not matched to a gene: 5. There are 15 residues in the CDR3.

This sequence joins TRBV2 and TRBJ1-4; TRBD1 might be the D (6 bases). The V gene lost 7 bases and the J gene lost 7 bases, with 13 bases spanning the gap. Germline V CDR1 and CDR2: SNHLY, FYNNEI. This CDR3 has 13 amino acids. CDR3 region: CASKGGGGEKLFF. As DNA, the CDR3 is TGTGCCAGCAAGGGGGGGGGCGGTGAAAAACTGTTTTTT.

This chain connects TRBV11-2 to TRBJ2-5, with D perhaps TRBD1 (6 bases). The assigned J gene may be wrong: the sequence end matches TRBJ2-7 better. There are 15 residues in the CDR3. Germline CDR1 is SGHAT and CDR2 is FQNNGV. Here the CDR3 DNA reads TGTGCCAGCAGCTCCCGCTGGACAGATTCAGACGAGCAGTACTTC. The encoded protein is CASSSRWTDSDEQYF.

A word on this clone: The junction shows a germline mismatch at one end, possibly a read error. V and J are TRBV19 and TRBJ2-5, with 8 bases that match TRBD1. Germline CDR1 reads LNHDA; CDR2 reads SQIVND (reference sequence). The CDR3 runs to 14 residues. CDR3 nucleotides: TGTGCCAGTAGTCTGCAGGGGGCGGATGAGATCCAGTACTTC. This gives the protein CASSLQGADEIQYF.

The V gene is TRBV7-9, the J gene TRBJ2-4; 7 positions agree with TRBD1. V lost 5 bases, J lost 0 bases, and 7 bases stayed unmatched. Looked up from germline, CDR1 is SEHNR and CDR2 is FQNEAQ (reference sequence). The CDR3 extends over 16 amino acids. CDR3 residues: CASSRGQFIAKNIQYF. CDR3 nucleotide sequence: TGTGCCAGCAGCCGGGGACAGTTCATAGCCAAAAACATTCAGTACTTC.

The V gene is TRBV9, the J gene TRBJ1-3; D not certain. The CDR3 spans 15 residues. Germline loops: CDR1 SGDLS, CDR2 YYNGEE. The V end was cut by 0 bases, the J end by 0 bases, with 7 bases between. This CDR3 reads CASSVDQYSGNTIYF. In DNA form, the CDR3 reads TGTGCCAGCAGCGTAGATCAGTACTCTGGAAACACCATATATTTT.

The J gene is TRBJ1-4, the V gene TRBV2; D is possibly TRBD1 (6 bases). V was trimmed by 5 bases and J by 3 bases, leaving 16 bases between them. The CDR3 runs to 16 residues. CDR1 and CDR2 (germline): SNHLY, FYNNEI. This CDR3 reads CASSPVWGPANEKLFF. The CDR3 nucleotides read TGTGCCAGCAGTCCCGTTTGGGGGCCGGCTAATGAAAAACTGTTTTTT.

This clone turned up a few times. The rearrangement uses TRBV4-3 and TRBJ1-2; a weak D match, TRBD1 (5 bases). The CDR3 totals 15 residues. Trimming cost V 0 bases and J 4 bases, with 12 bases left between them. Germline assignment: CDR1 LGHNA and CDR2 YSLEER. The CDR3 nucleotides are TGCGCCAGCAGCCAAGATGGGGGGGTGGTCTATGGCTACACCTTC. It translates to CASSQDGGVVYGYTF.

V is TRBV4-3 and J is TRBJ1-2; D might be TRBD1 (6 bases). The CDR3 extends over 17 amino acids. Between the trimmed V and J ends, which lost 0 bases and 6 bases, there was a span of 20 bases. Germline assignment: CDR1 LGHNA and CDR2 YSLEER. The CDR3 region has the DNA TGCGCCAGCAGCCAAGAACCAGCTACCAGGGGTCTAAATGGCTACACCTTC. This translates into CASSQEPATRGLNGYTF.

The gene calls are TRBV19 and TRBJ1-2; D perhaps matches TRBD1 (6 bases). The CDR3 consists of 14 residues. Trimming removed 5 bases from V and 3 bases from J, with 13 bases in between. Germline CDR1 LNHDA, CDR2 SQIVND (reference sequence). CDR3 in DNA: TGTGCCAGTAGTTTTACAGGGCACGACTATGGCTACACCTTC. It is translated as CASSFTGHDYGYTF.

This chain connects TRBV7-2 to TRBJ1-4; 8 positions match TRBD1. From germline, CDR1 is SGHTA and CDR2 FQGNSA. J gave up 8 bases and V 6 bases, and 8 bases lay outside the gene matches. This CDR3 is 14 amino acids long. The CDR3 here is CASSRAGTGEKLFF. CDR3 coding DNA: TGTGCCAGCAGTCGCGCCGGGACAGGCGAAAAACTGTTTTTT.

The J gene is TRBJ2-1, the V gene TRBV6-6; D remains ambiguous. This CDR3 region has 13 residues. Germline V lookup: CDR1 MNHNY, CDR2 SVGAGI (reference sequence). V was trimmed by 0 bases and J by 3 bases, leaving 3 bases between them. The CDR3 DNA is TGTGCCAGCAGTTACTCGAGCTACAATGAGCAGTTCTTC. Translation: CASSYSSYNEQFF.

The chain joins TRBV5-4 to TRBJ2-7; a weak D match, TRBD1 (6 bases). The CDR3 is made up of 13 amino acids. In germline, CDR1 is SGHNT, CDR2 YYREEE (reference sequence). V lost 3 bases, J lost 3 bases, and 10 bases lay in between. CDR3 bases: TGTGCCAGCAGCTCCGGACAGAACTACGAGCAGTACTTC. Translated: CASSSGQNYEQYF.

V is TRBV29-1 and J is TRBJ2-5; TRBD2 matches at 7 bases. This CDR3 region has 13 residues. Germline loops: CDR1 SQVTM, CDR2 ANQGSEA. J gave up 5 bases and V 5 bases, and 8 bases lay outside the gene matches. CDR3 loop: CSVNGGGRETQYF. The CDR3 DNA reads TGCAGCGTTAACGGCGGGGGTAGGGAGACCCAGTACTTC. Using reference TRBV29-1 and TRBJ2-5 for the parts outside the CDR3, the full variable domain is SAVISQKPSRDICQRGTSLTIQCQVDSQVTMMFWYRQQPGQSLTLIATANQGSEATYESGFVIDKFPISRPNLTFSTLTVSNMSPEDSSIYLCSVNGGGRETQYFGPGTRLLVL.

The rearrangement uses TRBV7-9 and TRBJ2-2, with TRBD1 matching 7 bases. CDR1 is SEHNR and CDR2 is FQNEAQ in the germline V gene (reference sequence). This CDR3 contains 18 residues. Germline trimming cut 6 bases from V and 0 bases from J; bases unmatched to any gene: 13. The CDR3 protein is CASRGTEFWDSNTGELFF. In DNA form, the CDR3 reads TGTGCCAGCAGGGGGACAGAGTTTTGGGATTCGAACACCGGGGAGCTGTTTTTT. The variable domain in full, completed from reference TRBV7-9 and TRBJ2-2, reads DTGVSQNPRHKITKRGQNVTFRCDPISEHNRLYWYRQTLGQGPEFLTYFQNEAQLEKSRLLSDRFSAERPKGSFSTLEIQRTEQGDSAMYLCASRGTEFWDSNTGELFFGEGSRLTVL.

The chain employs TRBV28 and TRBJ1-3; D may be TRBD1 (5 bases). The germline CDR1 and CDR2 sequences are MDHEN and SYDVKM. This CDR3 comprises 13 residues. V was trimmed by 10 bases and J by 2 bases, leaving 12 bases between them. The CDR3 spells CATWGGAGNTIYF. CDR3 coding DNA: TGTGCCACATGGGGGGGGGCTGGAAACACCATATATTTT. The complete variable domain, with remaining parts taken from reference TRBV28 and TRBJ1-3, reads DVKVTQSSRYLVKRTGEKVFLECVQDMDHENMFWYRQDPGLGLRLIYFSYDVKMKEKGDIPEGYSVSREKKERFSLILESASTNQTSMYLCATWGGAGNTIYFGEGSWLTVV.

The chain joins TRBV4-1 to TRBJ2-5, with D unresolved. In germline, CDR1 is MGHRA, CDR2 YSYEKL. The CDR3 extends over 22 amino acids. Trimming cost V 0 bases and J 0 bases, with 29 bases left between them. Written as DNA, the CDR3 is TGCGCCAGCAGCCAAGAGCCCAGCCTAGAATACCCCTGGCGTCCCTACCAAGAGACCCAGTACTTC. It is translated as CASSQEPSLEYPWRPYQETQYF.

The chain carries TRBV9 and TRBJ2-1; a possible D gene is TRBD2 (6 bases). The V gene lost 0 bases and the J gene lost 2 bases, with 9 bases spanning the gap. Germline V gene lookup returns CDR1 SGDLS and CDR2 YYNGEE. This CDR3 is built from 15 residues. The CDR3 DNA follows: TGTGCCAGCAGCGTAGGTTGGGAGGCCTACAATGAGCAGTTCTTC. Protein product: CASSVGWEAYNEQFF.

The gene calls are TRBV19 and TRBJ2-7; D perhaps matches TRBD1 (6 bases). This CDR3 region has 14 residues. From germline, CDR1 is LNHDA and CDR2 SQIVND (reference sequence). Trimming shortened V by 4 bases and J by 5 bases, and 15 bases separated the two germline ends. The CDR3: CASSTTQDSHEQYF. CDR3 bases: TGTGCCAGTAGTACCACACAGGACAGTCACGAGCAGTACTTC.

In DNA form, the CDR3 reads TGTGCCAGCAGAGACAGGGGGTCGGCCGGGGAGCTGTTTTTT. It codes for CASRDRGSAGELFF. This rearrangement joins TRBV2 to TRBJ2-2; 9 bases are a match to TRBD1. This CDR3 region has 14 residues. Germline values: CDR1 SNHLY, CDR2 FYNNEI. V gave up 6 bases and J gave up 6 bases; unmatched junction bases: 5.

This chain joins TRBV28 and TRBJ1-2, with TRBD1 identical over 10 bases. Germline trimming cut 4 bases from V and 4 bases from J; bases unmatched to any gene: 12. This CDR3 has 17 amino acids. CDR1 MDHEN and CDR2 SYDVKM come from the germline V gene. The CDR3 loop reads CASSYPRGTGDSYGYTF. Written as DNA, the CDR3 is TGTGCCAGCAGTTACCCTAGGGGGACAGGGGATAGCTATGGCTACACCTTC.

The chain has TRBV7-2 and TRBJ1-6; 8 bases line up with TRBD1. Losses at the gene ends were 5 bases for V and 12 bases for J; bases not matched to a gene: 6. This CDR3 region has 13 residues. Germline CDR1 and CDR2: SGHTA and FQGNSA. DNA for the CDR3: TGTGCCAGCAGCCGACAGGGGAATGTACCCCTCCACTTT. It is translated as CASSRQGNVPLHF.

This chain connects TRBV27 to TRBJ1-2, with D perhaps TRBD1 (6 bases). With 5 bases removed from V and 4 bases from J, the gap between germline ends came to 17 bases. The CDR3 covers 15 residues. CDR1 is MNHEY, CDR2 SMNVEV, per germline (reference sequence). CDR3 amino acids: CASSPRTGQPYGYTF. Here the CDR3 DNA reads TGTGCCAGCAGTCCCCGCACAGGACAGCCCTATGGCTACACCTTC.

This chain connects TRBV2 to TRBJ1-1, with D perhaps TRBD1 (5 bases). The CDR3 loop spans 14 amino acids. V lost 7 bases, J lost 2 bases, and 14 bases lay in between. CDR1 SNHLY and CDR2 FYNNEI come from the germline V gene. CDR3 residues: CASTTDRLNTEAFF. CDR3 in DNA: TGTGCCAGCACAACCGACAGATTAAACACTGAAGCTTTCTTT.

The chain couples TRBV29-1 to TRBJ2-3; 8 nucleotides line up with TRBD1. Germline loops: CDR1 SQVTM, CDR2 ANQGSEA. With 4 bases clipped from V and 2 bases from J, the junction kept 5 bases outside the gene matches. CDR3 length equals 14 residues. CDR3: CSVGQGTHTDTQYF. CDR3 DNA sequence: TGCAGCGTTGGACAGGGGACGCACACAGATACGCAGTATTTT.

This chain links TRBV19 with TRBJ1-5, with a possible D match to TRBD1 (5 bases). The CDR3 is made up of 15 amino acids. Per the germline V gene, CDR1 is LNHDA and CDR2 is SQIVND (reference sequence). Trimming took off 3 bases at V and 5 bases at J, with 14 bases between the two ends. CDR3 nucleotides: TGTGCCAGTAGTATTGATTTCAGGGAGGATCAGCCCCAGCATTTT. Its protein is CASSIDFREDQPQHF.

The DNA for the CDR3 is TGTGCCAGCAGTCAACCCGGACTAGAGAATCCGTTCTTC. The encoded protein is CASSQPGLENPFF. The J gene is TRBJ2-1, the V gene TRBV27; 7 positions match TRBD2. Germline V CDR1 and CDR2: MNHEY, SMNVEV (reference sequence). Trimming removed 5 bases from V and 15 bases from J; junction bases left unmatched: 13. This CDR3 region has 13 residues.

A single count supports this clone. The J gene is TRBJ2-2, the V gene TRBV5-4; 7 bases agree with TRBD2. V dropped 3 bases and J dropped 7; count of bases not matched to a gene: 12. CDR3 length equals 16 residues. Germline V CDR1 and CDR2: SGHNT, YYREEE (reference sequence). The CDR3 DNA reads TGTGCCAGCAGCTCAACTAGCGACCCAACCAGCGGGGAGCTGTTTTTT. This sequence encodes CASSSTSDPTSGELFF.

The chain is built from TRBV6-5 and TRBJ1-5, with a weak D call TRBD1 (6 bases). The V and J ends lost 5 bases and 5 bases respectively, with 10 bases between them. Germline-derived CDR1 and CDR2 are MNHEY and SVGAGI. The CDR3 contains 13 residues. The DNA for the CDR3 is TGTGCCAGCAGTACGCGGACAGATCAGCCCCAGCATTTT. It encodes CASSTRTDQPQHF.

This chain connects TRBV18 to TRBJ2-7; D may be TRBD1 (6 bases). CDR1 is KGHSH and CDR2 is LQKENI in the germline V gene. V was pared by 3 bases and J by 4 bases, with 13 bases between. CDR3 length: 14 amino acids. In nucleotides, the CDR3 is TGTGCCAGCTCACCGAAACAGGGTTGGTACGAGCAGTACTTC. Translation: CASSPKQGWYEQYF.